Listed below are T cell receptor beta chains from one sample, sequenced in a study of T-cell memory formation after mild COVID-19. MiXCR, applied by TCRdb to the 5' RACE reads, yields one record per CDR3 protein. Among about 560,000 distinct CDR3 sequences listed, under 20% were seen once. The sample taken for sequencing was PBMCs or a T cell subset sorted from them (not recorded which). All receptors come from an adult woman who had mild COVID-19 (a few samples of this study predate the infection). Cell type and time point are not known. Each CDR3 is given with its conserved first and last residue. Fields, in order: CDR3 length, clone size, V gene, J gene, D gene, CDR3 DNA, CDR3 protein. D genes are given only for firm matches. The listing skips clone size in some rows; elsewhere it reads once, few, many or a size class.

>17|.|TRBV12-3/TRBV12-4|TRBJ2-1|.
TGTGCCAGCAGTTTTGGGGCCACCCAAACCCTTTACAATGAGCAGTTCTTC
CASSFGATQTLYNEQFF
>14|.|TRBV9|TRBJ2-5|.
TGTGCCAGCAGTGTGGACGGGCACCAAGAGACCCAGTACTTC
CASSVDGHQETQYF
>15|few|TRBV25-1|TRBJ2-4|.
TGTGCCAGCAGTGAATTATATGACCGACGAAACATTCAGTACTTC
CASSELYDRRNIQYF
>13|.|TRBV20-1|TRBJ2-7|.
TGCAGCTCTCGCGGGGGACACTACTACGAGCAGTACTTC
CSSRGGHYYEQYF
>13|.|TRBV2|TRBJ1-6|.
TGTGCCAGCAGTGAATGGCAGTTTTCACCCCTCCACTTT
CASSEWQFSPLHF
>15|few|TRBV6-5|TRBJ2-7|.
TGTGCCAGCAGCCCAGAGTTGGGGAGAGCCTACGAGCAGTACTTC
CASSPELGRAYEQYF
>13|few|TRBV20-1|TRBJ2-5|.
TGCAGTGCTTGGGACAGCACGGGGGGAACCCAGTACTTC
CSAWDSTGGTQYF
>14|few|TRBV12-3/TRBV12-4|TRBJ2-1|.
TGTGCCAGCAGTTCTGATACCGTTTACAATGAGCAGTTCTTC
CASSSDTVYNEQFF
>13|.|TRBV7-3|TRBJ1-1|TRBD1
TGTGCCAGCAGCCAACAGGGGGGCACTGAAGCTTTCTTT
CASSQQGGTEAFF
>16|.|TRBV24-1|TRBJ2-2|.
TGTGCCACCAGTGATTTCGGAGGGGAGGCTCCGGGGGAGCTGTTTTTT
CATSDFGGEAPGELFF
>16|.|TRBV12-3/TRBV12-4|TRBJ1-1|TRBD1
TGTGCCAGCAGTGGCAGGGGACAGGGCCCGAACACTGAAGCTTTCTTT
CASSGRGQGPNTEAFF
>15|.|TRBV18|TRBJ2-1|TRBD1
TGTGCCAGCTCCCTCGGGACAGGGAGTGCCAATGAGCAGTTCTTC
CASSLGTGSANEQFF
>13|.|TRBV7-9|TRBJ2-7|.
TGTGCCAGCAGCTTCCAAGGACTTTACGAGCAGTACTTC
CASSFQGLYEQYF
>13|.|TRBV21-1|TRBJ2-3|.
TGTGCCAGCACGCGGAGGTTTTTTGTGCCGCAGTATTTT
CASTRRFFVPQYF
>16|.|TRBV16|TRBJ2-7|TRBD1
TGTGCCAGCAGCCAATCTAGGACAGTTCCAGGGGGCGAGCAGTACTTC
CASSQSRTVPGGEQYF
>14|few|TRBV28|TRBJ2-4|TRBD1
TGTGCCAGTTCGAGGGCACAGGGGGTAGACATTCAGTACTTC
CASSRAQGVDIQYF
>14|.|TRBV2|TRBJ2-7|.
TGTGCCAGCAGGGGGCCGATTCCCGACTACGAGCAGTACTTC
CASRGPIPDYEQYF
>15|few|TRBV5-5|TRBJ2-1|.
TGTGCCAGCAGCCCCGGACAGTTATATAACAATGAGCAGTTCTTC
CASSPGQLYNNEQFF
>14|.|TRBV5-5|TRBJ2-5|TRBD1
TGTGCCAGCAGCTTGGAACAGGGGCAAGAGACCCAGTACTTC
CASSLEQGQETQYF
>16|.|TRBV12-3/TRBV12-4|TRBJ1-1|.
TGTGCCAGCAGTTTGTGGTCGGGGGGGCGCACGACTGAAGCTTTCTTT
CASSLWSGGRTTEAFF
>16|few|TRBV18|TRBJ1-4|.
TGTGCCAGCTCACCAAATCTGCAGCCGGGGGTTGAAAAACTGTTTTTT
CASSPNLQPGVEKLFF
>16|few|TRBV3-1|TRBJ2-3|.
TGTGCCAGCAGCCTAGAGCGGCCAACCTACACAGATACGCAGTATTTT
CASSLERPTYTDTQYF
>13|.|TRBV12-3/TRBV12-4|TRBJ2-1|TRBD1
TGTGCCAGCAGCGTCGACAGGGCCATCGTGCAGTTCTTC
CASSVDRAIVQFF
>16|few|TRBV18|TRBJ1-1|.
TGTGCCAGCTCACCCGCTGCCGGGACAATGAACACTGAAGCTTTCTTT
CASSPAAGTMNTEAFF
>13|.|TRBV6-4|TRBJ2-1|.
TGTGCCAGCAGTGAAACTAGCATCAATGAGCAGTTCTTC
CASSETSINEQFF
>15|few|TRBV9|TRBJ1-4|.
TGTGCCAGCAGCGTGGGTCCAGACGGTCATGAAAAACTGTTTTTT
CASSVGPDGHEKLFF
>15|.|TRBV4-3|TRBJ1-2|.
TGCGCCAGCAGCCAAGATCACACCGCGGGGTATGGCTACACCTTC
CASSQDHTAGYGYTF
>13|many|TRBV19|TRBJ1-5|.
TGTGCCAGCGCGCAGAACACCCAACAGCCCCAGCATTTT
CASAQNTQQPQHF
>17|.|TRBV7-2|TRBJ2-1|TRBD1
TGTGCCAGCAGCTCCCAGAGCAGGGGGCATCCCTACGATGAGCAGTTCTTC
CASSSQSRGHPYDEQFF
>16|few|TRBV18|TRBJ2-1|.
TGTGCCAGCTCACCACCCAGCGGTGGATTCTACAATGAGCAGTTCTTC
CASSPPSGGFYNEQFF
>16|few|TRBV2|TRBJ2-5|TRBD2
TGTGCCAGCAGTGCCAGCGGGGGGGCGTCCGGAGAGACCCAGTACTTC
CASSASGGASGETQYF
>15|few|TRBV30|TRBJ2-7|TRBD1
TGTGCCTGGAGTGTCGGACAGGGCTTTGCCTACGAGCAGTACTTC
CAWSVGQGFAYEQYF
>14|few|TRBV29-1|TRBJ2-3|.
TGCAGCGTTGAAAAAGGGTGGAACACAGATACGCAGTATTTT
CSVEKGWNTDTQYF